This T cell receptor (beta chain) was sequenced during a study of T cell responses to AZD1222 COVID-19 vaccine. The CDR3 sequence is 11 residues long. Profiling relied on immunoSEQ multiplex PCR, and the TCRdb table lists in-frame clones only, not all of them. The table has 80,000 to 100,000 clones, about 88% seen once. This clone was recorded a few times. Antigen: not known. Study-wide findings and caveats: White British ancestry dominated among donors, who included more females, and clonal diversity was possibly underestimated. Repertoires in all cases were sampled only once the peak T cell response had passed.

This receptor was taken from an adult in good health. The material sequenced was peripheral blood, taken on day 0 of AZD1222 vaccination. V and J are TRBV21-1 and TRBJ1-1. TRBV21-1 is annotated as a pseudogene. The CDR3 loop is CAEQRRNEAFF. The CDR3 nucleotides read TGTGCCGAGCAAAGGCGGAATGAAGCTTTCTTT.